The table lists the clone carrying this T cell receptor (beta chain) with a few counts. The source of the sample is a study of cytomegalovirus exposure and HLA in healthy donors. The wider study: The roughly 670 first-cohort repertoires shared a platform with the 120 or so validation repertoires, as reported in a later analysis.

Clones were sequenced by immunoSEQ multiplex PCR, and TCRdb holds only the in-frame ones, with some missing. The table lists more than 60,000 clones, about 89% of them singletons. The V end lost 11 bases, the J end lost 7 bases, and 24 bases lay between the germline ends. The CDR3 length is 15 residues. Germline V gives CDR1 LNHDA, CDR2 SQIVND (reference sequence). This sequence originates from a young woman in good health and CMV-seronegative. Sequenced input: PBMCs. The chain recombines TRBV19 with TRBJ2-4; D is perhaps TRBD2 (6 bases). Here the CDR3 DNA reads TGTGCCTCAGTACCGGGGGACGGGGGTGCGAACATTCAGTACTTC. As protein: CASVPGDGGANIQYF.